This T cell receptor beta chain comes out of a study of shared clonotypes between healthy human individuals (dated by TCRdb to about 2020). Background on the whole study: The cohort comprised a couple of women and a few men aged 18 to 49 years. Per donor, three plates each were used for CD4 naive and CD4 memory, two for CD8 naive, and one for CD8 memory. Per donor, leukapheresis produced somewhere between about 0.85 and 9.5 billion PBMCs. To estimate repertoire size and how much clonotypes are shared between individuals, the study performed deep sequencing of blood TCR repertoires from roughly five healthy adults. Different laboratories and diverse techniques were used to prepare libraries and sequence TCR repertoires, to increase sequencing depth and limit assay-specific biases. General study outcomes and caveats: Compared with non-shared clonotypes, the clonotypes found in all four sorted-subset donors had higher generation probabilities. Incomplete sequencing was indicated by rarefaction of sorted-subset datasets, despite the large sequencing depth. Based on pairwise subsampling, the degree of clonotype sharing among donors was expected to be affected by sequencing depth. Larger estimated clonotype richness was generally found for naive subsets than for memory subsets. Sampling was restricted to blood, and TCR repertoires in tissues likely differ from the TCR repertoires found in blood. Sharing across a few donors was observed for around 5% of naive CD4, about 4% of naive CD8, 2% to 2.5% of memory CD4, and roughly 0.4% of memory CD8 clonotypes. The small number of donors limited the genetic and exposure-history diversity represented.

A distance of 8 bases separates the germline ends of V and J, which lose 4 bases and 2 bases respectively. Including the terminal cysteine and phenylalanine, the CDR3 comprises 13 residues. The DNA shown is the 39-base CDR3, in frame from base 1. The germline V gene gives CDR1 as SGHRS and CDR2 as YFSETQ. The donors were healthy, HIV-negative adults with no recently reported acute infections or vaccinations. Every donor was a Caucasian adult living in Nashville, Tennessee, USA. Magnetic negative selection was used to enrich CD4+ T cells, after which naive cells were positively selected on CD45RA and the negative fraction became the memory subset. After blood collection by leukapheresis, PBMCs were isolated using Ficoll-Histopaque density gradient centrifugation and then cryopreserved in the vapor phase of liquid nitrogen. Analytical flow cytometry was used to check the purity and quantity of each magnetically sorted T cell population. Genomic DNA was isolated from every sorted fraction and measured by UV absorbance on a Nanodrop 2000c.

Notes on this clone: Which antigen it targets is not known. No much larger clone exists at a distance of one base, and base qualities are not known.

Using the deep immunoSEQ assay, multiplex PCR amplified TCR CDR3 regions from genomic DNA. Genomic DNA extracted from each cell subset was distributed evenly over all wells of several immunoSEQ 96-well plates, and each plate served as one replicate. Each replicate PCR for sorted subsets received about 220 ng genomic DNA, equal to about 30,000 T cell genomes. Purified libraries were quantified with a Qubit 3.0 fluorometer, sized on a Bioanalyzer 2100, and re-quantified with the KAPA Library Quantification kit. Each immunoSEQ 96-well plate was sequenced on its own single-read 150-cycle Illumina NextSeq 550 flow cell. The study's processing was this. Because the immunoSEQ output included only junctional sequences and no quality scores, the filtering could not be the same as the filtering used for full-length reads. Sequences were annotated with PyIR, a Python wrapper for IgBLAST v1.9, and V/J genes and CDR3 were assigned using IMGT germline references. Reads with weak V/J assignments (E-value above 1e-6), missing CDR3, stop codons, out-of-frame junctions, or ambiguous translated residues were removed. V3J clonotypes were defined by identical inferred V gene, J gene, and CDR3 amino acid sequence. The percentage overlap between two repertoires was calculated by dividing the number of shared unique clonotypes by the size of the smaller repertoire. RTK rarefaction, the Chao1 estimator, and Recon v2.1 estimates of unobserved clonotypes were used to assess repertoire richness. Generation probabilities were computed with OLGA for all TCRbeta clonotypes obtained by the gDNA method from several donors. What TCRdb holds here is the immuneACCESS table cut down to in-frame rearrangements. Part of the clones is not present; checked against another copy, under half of the missing clones reflect an unresolved V gene, and the others are unexplained. V and J calls and clone size follow that table, whereas D and trimming were derived from the DNA. Present in this sample are about 1.1 million clones, 70% to 80% of which were seen just once. The biggest ten clones account for roughly 0.9% of the sample.

The sample taken for sequencing was memory CD4+ T cells from PBMCs. Per the publication, the cell subset or site label means: CD45RA-negative fraction. The sequence came from a man between 18 and 35 years old in good health. Some clones in this sample may be carry-over from other donors' samples. Recombination linked TRBV5-1 to TRBJ2-3, with the D gene call left open. The nucleotide sequence is TGCGCCAGCAGCCAATCTCACACAGATACGCAGTATTTT. Translated, it reads CASSQSHTDTQYF. Supplemented by the reference TRBV5-1 and TRBJ2-3 proteins around the CDR3, the complete variable domain is KAGVTQTPRYLIKTRGQQVTLSCSPISGHRSVSWYQQTPGQGLQFLFEYFSETQRNKGNFPGRFSGRQFSNSRSEMNVSTLELGDSALYLCASSQSHTDTQYFGPGTRLTVL.